This T cell receptor beta chain was identified in a study of T-cell memory formation after mild COVID-19. In its sample, this clonotype was seen a few times. Using its own MiXCR run on the 5' RACE reads, TCRdb lists one record per CDR3 protein. Here the sample spans approximately 400,000 distinct CDR3 sequences, 24% being singletons. What was sequenced was PBMCs or a T cell subset sorted from them (not recorded which). This receptor was obtained from an adult woman who had mild COVID-19 (a few samples of this study predate the infection). Cell type and time point are not known.

The CDR3 loop reads CASSQAGFGRDSPLHF. CDR3 in DNA: TGTGCCAGCAGCCAAGCGGGCTTCGGGAGGGATTCACCCCTCCACTTT. This sequence joins TRBV14 and TRBJ1-6; D gene uncertain. Trimming pared 1 base from V and 8 bases from J, leaving 15 bases between. Germline-derived CDR1 and CDR2 are SGHDN and FVKESK. The CDR3 extends over 16 amino acids.